The 18 T cell receptor beta chains given below trace back to one sample, sequenced in a study of T cell responses to AZD1222 COVID-19 vaccine (dated by TCRdb to the early 2020s). The label giving this sample's time point can be read as: about 28 days (+/-7) after the second vaccine dose. The library was built by means of the immunoSEQ multiplex PCR assay. TCRdb stores this immuneACCESS table with in-frame sequences only. Part of the clones is absent; in the studies checked, under half of the shortfall reflects unresolved V genes, and no reason is known for the rest. The sample profile shows some 180,000 clones; approximately 93% of them were found once. The ten most abundant clones make up about 1.8% of the sample. The sample was peripheral blood, taken 28 days after the second AZD1222 dose. All receptors come from an adult who received the AZD1222 COVID-19 vaccine.

The gene calls are TRBV14 and TRBJ2-1, with 11 bases identical to TRBD2. With 3 bases clipped from V and 3 bases from J, the junction kept 1 base outside the gene matches. The CDR3 spans 15 residues. The germline gives CDR1 SGHDN, CDR2 FVKESK. In nucleotides, the CDR3 is TGTGCCAGCAGCCATCTAGCGGGAGGCTACAATGAGCAGTTCTTC. Amino acid sequence: CASSHLAGGYNEQFF.

The CDR3 is CASSVDGYNYGYTF. DNA for the CDR3: TGCGCCAGCAGCGTGGACGGATATAACTATGGCTACACCTTC. The chain recombines TRBV5-1 with TRBJ1-2; D gene ambiguous. Germline lookup yields CDR1 SGHRS and CDR2 YFSETQ. The length of the CDR3 is 14 residues. The V gene lost 4 bases and the J gene lost 1 base, with 11 bases spanning the gap.

This rearrangement joins TRBV2 to TRBJ1-1, with D perhaps TRBD1 (6 bases). From germline, CDR1 is SNHLY and CDR2 FYNNEI. The CDR3 runs to 14 residues. With 6 bases removed from V and 2 bases from J, the gap between germline ends came to 13 bases. CDR3 sequence: CASRSGTPNTEAFF. CDR3 nucleotides: TGTGCCAGCAGGTCCGGGACACCCAACACTGAAGCTTTCTTT.

This clone was picked up a small number of times. V gene TRBV3-1 (or the pseudogene TRBV3-2) combines with J gene TRBJ2-1; maybe TRBD2 (6 bases). V lost 4 bases, J lost 6 bases, and 10 bases lay in between. This CDR3 spans 13 amino acids. Germline values: CDR1 LGHDT, CDR2 YNNKEL (reference sequence). The CDR3 DNA follows: TGTGCCAGCAGCCTACCGGGACTCAATGAGCAGTTCTTC. Translated, it gives CASSLPGLNEQFF.

A remark on this clone: This sample includes further DNA sequences coding for the same CDR3. The rearrangement uses TRBV18 and TRBJ1-1; 7 bases agree with TRBD1. Looked up from germline, CDR1 is KGHSH and CDR2 is LQKENI. Trimming at V came to 6 bases and at J to 1 base, leaving 2 bases not matched to a gene. The CDR3 is 13 residues long. Written as DNA, the CDR3 is TGTGCCAGCTCTACAGGGGAGAACACTGAAGCTTTCTTT. This encodes CASSTGENTEAFF.

CDR3 region: CAWSHQGKKLFF. CDR3 DNA sequence: TGTGCCTGGAGTCACCAGGGGAAAAAACTGTTTTTT. The V gene is TRBV30, the J gene TRBJ1-4, with D possibly TRBD1 on 6 matching bases. V was clipped by 2 bases and J by 9 bases, with 10 bases between them. Germline loops: CDR1 GTSNPN, CDR2 SVGIG (reference sequence). The CDR3 has 12 amino acids.

The rearrangement links TRBV6-5 to TRBJ2-3; 8 positions match TRBD1. This CDR3 region has 14 residues. Unmatched junction bases numbered 3, after V lost 6 bases and J lost 1 base. CDR1 MNHEY and CDR2 SVGAGI come from the germline V gene. The CDR3 sequence is CASRGGQGTDTQYF. The CDR3 DNA reads TGTGCCAGCAGGGGGGGACAGGGCACAGATACGCAGTATTTT.

V usage is TRBV30 and J usage is TRBJ2-5, with D perhaps TRBD1 (7 bases). CDR1 is GTSNPN and CDR2 is SVGIG in the germline V gene (reference sequence). V dropped 6 bases and J dropped 6 bases, with 14 bases sitting between them. The CDR3 has 12 residues. CDR3 nucleotide sequence: TGTGCCTGCCAGGCAGGGGGGAAGACCCAGTACTTC. This sequence encodes CACQAGGKTQYF.

The J gene is TRBJ1-2, the V gene TRBV4-3; D is perhaps TRBD1 (6 bases). CDR1 LGHNA and CDR2 YSLEER come from the germline V gene. The CDR3 has 15 residues. The V end was cut by 2 bases, the J end by 2 bases, with 12 bases between. The CDR3 DNA follows: TGCGCCAGCAGCCAAAATTACAGGGCCAACTATGGCTACACCTTC. It is translated as CASSQNYRANYGYTF.

This chain connects TRBV24-1 to TRBJ1-5; TRBD1 aligns across 7 bases. CDR3 length equals 16 residues. Germline lookup yields CDR1 KGHDR and CDR2 SFDVKD. V dropped 0 bases and J dropped 8; count of bases not matched to a gene: 9. This CDR3 is CATSDLSRDRSKPQHF. CDR3 sequence (DNA): TGTGCCACCAGTGATTTGTCGAGGGACAGAAGTAAGCCCCAGCATTTT.

This chain links TRBV2 with TRBJ2-5; 9 positions match TRBD2. Germline V CDR1 and CDR2: SNHLY, FYNNEI. J lost 5 bases, V lost 7 bases, and 11 bases had no gene match. This CDR3 spans 15 amino acids. This chain's CDR3 is CASTPGGGRGETQYF. Here the CDR3 DNA reads TGTGCCAGCACCCCCGGCGGCGGGAGGGGTGAGACCCAGTACTTC. Complete variable domain (other parts from reference TRBV2 and TRBJ2-5): EPEVTQTPSHQVTQMGQEVILRCVPISNHLYFYWYRQILGQKVEFLVSFYNNEISEKSEIFDDQFSVERPDGSNFTLKIRSTKLEDSAMYFCASTPGGGRGETQYFGPGTRLLVL.

The CDR3 is CASSDQSGRARNEQFF. Written as DNA, the CDR3 is TGTGCCAGCAGCGACCAAAGCGGGAGGGCCCGTAATGAGCAGTTCTTC. J is TRBJ2-1 and V is TRBV9, with 10 positions matching TRBD2. The CDR3 is made up of 16 amino acids. Germline lookup yields CDR1 SGDLS and CDR2 YYNGEE. V was pared by 3 bases and J by 7 bases, with 10 bases of the junction left unmatched.

The rearrangement links TRBV4-2 to TRBJ2-3; 7 nucleotides align to TRBD1. Germline assignment: CDR1 LGHNA and CDR2 YNFKEQ. The trim removed 5 bases at V and 0 bases at J, leaving 2 bases unmatched. The CDR3 is 14 amino acids. Here the CDR3 DNA reads TGTGCCAGCAGCGAGGGACAGAGCACAGATACGCAGTATTTT. Translated: CASSEGQSTDTQYF.

V gene TRBV7-6 combines with J gene TRBJ2-7, with TRBD2 as a possible D gene (6 bases). Germline V gives CDR1 SGHVS, CDR2 FNYEAQ. CDR3 length: 15 residues. The V end was cut by 1 base, the J end by 2 bases, with 12 bases between. CDR3: CASSLDAGIAYEQYF. The CDR3 DNA is TGTGCCAGCAGCTTAGATGCGGGAATAGCCTACGAGCAGTACTTC.

This clone was recorded a few times. V is TRBV4-1 and J is TRBJ2-7; no clear D. V was shortened by 0 bases and J by 3 bases, with 15 bases between the two germline ends. Germline CDR1 and CDR2: MGHRA and YSYEKL. CDR3 length: 16 residues. The CDR3 loop is CASSQEHSRAYYEQYF. In DNA form, the CDR3 reads TGCGCCAGCAGCCAAGAACACAGCCGGGCGTACTACGAGCAGTACTTC.

The chain joins TRBV2 to TRBJ2-3; D might be TRBD1 (6 bases). The CDR3 is made up of 16 amino acids. The germline V gene encodes CDR1 SNHLY and CDR2 FYNNEI. V was clipped by 5 bases and J by 1 base, with 16 bases between them. The CDR3 loop reads CASSQGGPRRTDTQYF. Written as DNA, the CDR3 is TGTGCCAGCAGTCAAGGGGGTCCCAGACGCACAGATACGCAGTATTTT.

The CDR3 DNA reads as TGTGCCAGTAGGTGGGGGGCCACTGGAAATGAGCAGTTCTTC. It codes for CASRWGATGNEQFF. The chain couples TRBV19 to TRBJ2-1; D may correspond to TRBD1 or TRBD2 (6 bases each). The V end lost 6 bases, the J end lost 7 bases, and 16 bases lay between the germline ends. The V gene's germline CDR1 is LNHDA and CDR2 SQIVND (reference sequence). The CDR3 is 14 residues long.

The chain uses TRBV19 and TRBJ2-7; 9 positions match TRBD1. CDR3 length: 15 amino acids. The V and J ends lost 3 bases and 2 bases, in that order; junction bases with no gene match: 5. Germline assignment: CDR1 LNHDA and CDR2 SQIVND (reference sequence). The CDR3 sequence is CASSMRTGVPYEQYF. CDR3 coding DNA: TGTGCCAGTAGTATGAGGACAGGGGTTCCCTACGAGCAGTACTTC.